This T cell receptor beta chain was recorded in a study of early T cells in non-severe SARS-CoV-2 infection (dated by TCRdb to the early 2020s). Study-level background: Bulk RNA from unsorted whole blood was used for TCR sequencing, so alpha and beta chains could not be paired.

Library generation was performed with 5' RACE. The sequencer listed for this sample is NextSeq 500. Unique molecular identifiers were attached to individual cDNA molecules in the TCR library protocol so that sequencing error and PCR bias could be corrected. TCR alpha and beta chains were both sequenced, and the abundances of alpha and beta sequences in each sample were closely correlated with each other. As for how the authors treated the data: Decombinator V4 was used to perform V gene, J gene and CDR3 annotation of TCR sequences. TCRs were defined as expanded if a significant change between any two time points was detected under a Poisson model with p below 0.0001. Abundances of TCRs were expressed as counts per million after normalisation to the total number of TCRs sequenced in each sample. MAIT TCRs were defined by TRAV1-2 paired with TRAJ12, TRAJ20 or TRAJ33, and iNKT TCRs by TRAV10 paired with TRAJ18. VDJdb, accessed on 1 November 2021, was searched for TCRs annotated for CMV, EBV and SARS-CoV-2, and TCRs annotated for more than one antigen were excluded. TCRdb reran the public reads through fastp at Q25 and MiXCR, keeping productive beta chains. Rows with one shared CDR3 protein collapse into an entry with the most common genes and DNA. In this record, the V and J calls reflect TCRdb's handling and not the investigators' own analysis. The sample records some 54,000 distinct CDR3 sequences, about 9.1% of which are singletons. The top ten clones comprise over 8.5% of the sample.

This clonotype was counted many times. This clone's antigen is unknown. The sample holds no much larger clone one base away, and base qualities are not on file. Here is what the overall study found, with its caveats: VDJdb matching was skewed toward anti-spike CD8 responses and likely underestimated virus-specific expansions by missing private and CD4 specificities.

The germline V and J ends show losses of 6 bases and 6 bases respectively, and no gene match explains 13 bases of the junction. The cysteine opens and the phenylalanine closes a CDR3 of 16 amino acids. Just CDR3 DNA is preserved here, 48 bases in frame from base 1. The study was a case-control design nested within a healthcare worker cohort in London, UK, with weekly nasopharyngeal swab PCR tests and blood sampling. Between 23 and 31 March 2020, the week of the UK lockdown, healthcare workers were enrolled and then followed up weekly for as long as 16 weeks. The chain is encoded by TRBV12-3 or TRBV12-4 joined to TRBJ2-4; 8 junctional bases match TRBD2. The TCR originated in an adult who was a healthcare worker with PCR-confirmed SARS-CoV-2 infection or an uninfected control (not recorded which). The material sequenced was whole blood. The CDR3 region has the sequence CASSRPREGSANIQYF. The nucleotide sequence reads TGTGCCAGCAGCCGGCCCCGGGAGGGGTCGGCAAACATTCAGTACTTC.